This T cell receptor (beta chain) was profiled in a study of blood T cell repertoires in COVID-19. This clone has more than one count but fewer than ten. CDR3 length equals 16 residues. In germline, CDR1 is SEHNR, CDR2 FQNEAQ (reference sequence). Trimming took 2 bases from V and 3 from J; bases not matched to a gene: 7. Method: immunoSEQ multiplex PCR; TCRdb's copy keeps in-frame clones and lacks some. The table includes fewer than 400,000 clones, more than 85% detected once. The chain couples TRBV7-9 to TRBJ1-3; 7 bases map to TRBD1. The receptor was isolated from a woman in her twenties or thirties who had been exposed to COVID-19. Sequenced sample: PBMCs or T cells enriched from blood (not recorded which). CDR3 protein: CASSLYSQGFGNTIYF. CDR3 DNA: TGTGCCAGCAGCTTATACTCACAGGGGTTTGGAAACACCATATATTTT.